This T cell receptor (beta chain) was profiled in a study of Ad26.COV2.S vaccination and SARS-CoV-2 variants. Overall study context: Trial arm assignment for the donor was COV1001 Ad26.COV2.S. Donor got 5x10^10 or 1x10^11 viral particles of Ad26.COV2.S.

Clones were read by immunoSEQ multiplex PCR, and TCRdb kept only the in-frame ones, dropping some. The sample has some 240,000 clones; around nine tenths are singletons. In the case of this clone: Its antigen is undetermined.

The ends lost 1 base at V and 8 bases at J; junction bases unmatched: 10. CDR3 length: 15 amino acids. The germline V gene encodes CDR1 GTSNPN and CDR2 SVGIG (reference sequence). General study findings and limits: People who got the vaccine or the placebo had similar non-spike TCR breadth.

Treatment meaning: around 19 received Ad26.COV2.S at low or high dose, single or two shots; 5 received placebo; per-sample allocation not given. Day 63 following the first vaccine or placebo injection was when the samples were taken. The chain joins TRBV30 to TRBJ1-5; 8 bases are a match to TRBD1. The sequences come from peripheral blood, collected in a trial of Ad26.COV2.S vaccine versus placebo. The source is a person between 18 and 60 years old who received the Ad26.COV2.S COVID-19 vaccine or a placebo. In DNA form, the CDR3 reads TGTGCCTGGAGTGGCCTAGGGACAGGAGAAAAGCCCCAGCATTTT. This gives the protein CAWSGLGTGEKPQHF.